This T cell receptor beta chain was captured in a study of cytomegalovirus exposure and HLA in healthy donors. Notes on the study in general: Researchers counted about 150 TCR beta chains as cytomegalovirus-associated.

J lost 5 bases, V lost 2 bases, and 11 bases had no gene match. The CDR3 loop spans 16 amino acids. The germline gives CDR1 SGHAT, CDR2 FQNNGV. Use of 60 Vbeta and 13 Jbeta primers characterized the PCR. TCRdb keeps only in-frame clones here, not all; method: immunoSEQ multiplex PCR. The table lists over 150,000 clones, around 79% of them singletons. Nominal health characterized the donors when sampled, though unrecorded immune exposures were likely. For this clone: Its cognate antigen is unknown.

The receptor comes from a man aged 18 to 29 in good health and CMV-seronegative. The gene calls are TRBV11-2 and TRBJ2-5, with TRBD1 identical over 7 bases. The source material was PBMCs. As DNA, the CDR3 is TGTGCCAGCAGCTTAAAGGGAACAGGGGAAATGGAGACCCAGTACTTC. Amino acids: CASSLKGTGEMETQYF.